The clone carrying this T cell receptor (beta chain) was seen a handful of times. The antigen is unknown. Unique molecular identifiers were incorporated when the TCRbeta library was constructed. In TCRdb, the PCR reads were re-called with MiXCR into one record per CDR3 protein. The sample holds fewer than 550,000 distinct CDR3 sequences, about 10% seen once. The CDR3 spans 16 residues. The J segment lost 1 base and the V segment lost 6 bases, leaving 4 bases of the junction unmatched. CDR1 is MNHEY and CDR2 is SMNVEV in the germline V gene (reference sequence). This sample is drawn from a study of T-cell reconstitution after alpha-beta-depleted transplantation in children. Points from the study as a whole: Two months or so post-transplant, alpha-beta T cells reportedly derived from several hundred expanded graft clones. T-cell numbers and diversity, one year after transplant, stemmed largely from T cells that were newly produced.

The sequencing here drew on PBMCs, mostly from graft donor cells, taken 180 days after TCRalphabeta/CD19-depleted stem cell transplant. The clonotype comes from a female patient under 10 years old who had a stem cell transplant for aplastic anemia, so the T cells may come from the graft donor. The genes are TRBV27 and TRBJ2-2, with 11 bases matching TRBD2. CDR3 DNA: TGTGCCAGCAGGAATCTAGCGGGAGGGAACACCGGGGAGCTGTTTTTT. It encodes CASRNLAGGNTGELFF.